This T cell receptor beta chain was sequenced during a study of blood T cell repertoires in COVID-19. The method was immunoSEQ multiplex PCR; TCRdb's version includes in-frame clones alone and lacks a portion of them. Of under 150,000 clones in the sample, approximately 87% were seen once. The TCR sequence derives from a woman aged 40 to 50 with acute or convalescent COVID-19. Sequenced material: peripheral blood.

The CDR3 spells CARMGRGDTGELFF. CDR3 DNA: TGTGCCAGAATGGGGCGGGGGGACACCGGGGAGCTGTTTTTT. The chain combines TRBV6-5 with TRBJ2-2; 8 positions match TRBD2. CDR1 and CDR2 (germline): MNHEY, SVGAGI. The trim removed 9 bases at V and 3 bases at J, leaving 6 bases unmatched. The CDR3 is 14 residues long.